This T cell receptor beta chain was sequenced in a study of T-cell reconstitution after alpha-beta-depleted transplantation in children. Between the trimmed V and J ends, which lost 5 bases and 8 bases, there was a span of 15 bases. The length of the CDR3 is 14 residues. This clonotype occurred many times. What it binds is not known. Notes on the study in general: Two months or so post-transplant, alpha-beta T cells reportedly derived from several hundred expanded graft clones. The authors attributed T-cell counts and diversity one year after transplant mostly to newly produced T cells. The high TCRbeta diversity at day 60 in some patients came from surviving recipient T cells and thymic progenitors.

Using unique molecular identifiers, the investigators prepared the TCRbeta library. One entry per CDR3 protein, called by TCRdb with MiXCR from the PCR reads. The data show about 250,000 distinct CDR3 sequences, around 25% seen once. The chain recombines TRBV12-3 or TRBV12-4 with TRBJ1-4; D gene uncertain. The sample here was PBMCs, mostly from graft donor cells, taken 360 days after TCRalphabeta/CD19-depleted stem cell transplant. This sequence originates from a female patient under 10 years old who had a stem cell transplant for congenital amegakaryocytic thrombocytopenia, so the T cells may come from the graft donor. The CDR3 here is CASSLRVSSEKLFF. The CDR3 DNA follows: TGTGCCAGCAGTCTCCGGGTCAGCAGCGAAAAACTGTTTTTT.